These 25 T cell receptor beta chains were sequenced from one sample in a study of STAT5B mutations in CD4+ large granular lymphocyte leukemia. The protocol was immunoSEQ multiplex PCR, while the TCRdb copy is restricted to in-frame clones and leaves out a portion. The sample has about 32,000 clones, roughly 78% seen once; the top ten hold approximately 0.49%. Sequenced: CD4+ T cells from blood buffy coats. These receptors were collected from a human donor in good health.

V is TRBV7-6 and J is TRBJ1-3; D is undetermined. This CDR3 contains 15 residues. The germline V gene encodes CDR1 SGHVS and CDR2 FNYEAQ. V shed 5 bases and J shed 4 bases, with 15 bases lying between them. Here the CDR3 DNA reads TGTGCCAGCAGCCCCCCTCCCAGCTTCGGAAACACCATATATTTT. Its translation: CASSPPPSFGNTIYF.

V gene TRBV13 combines with J gene TRBJ2-4, with D perhaps given as TRBD1 or TRBD2 (7 bases each). V lost 7 bases and J lost 5, with 12 bases in between. Per the germline V gene, CDR1 is PRHDT and CDR2 is FYEKMQ (reference sequence). The CDR3 runs to 13 residues. CDR3 nucleotides: TGTGCCAGCACCCCAGGGGGGGAAAACATTCAGTACTTC. Its protein is CASTPGGENIQYF.

The rearrangement joins TRBV5-8 to TRBJ2-3; D call uncertain. The length of the CDR3 is 11 residues. Trimming took off 5 bases at V and 6 bases at J, with 7 bases between the two ends. Germline V gene data show CDR1 as SGHTS and CDR2 as YDEGEE. The CDR3 sequence is CASRPYDTQYF. Here the CDR3 DNA reads TGTGCCAGCAGACCCTATGATACGCAGTATTTT.

CDR3 loop: CASNRRETQYF. The CDR3 DNA sequence: TGTGCCAGCAACCGACGAGAGACCCAGTACTTC. The chain joins TRBV2 to TRBJ2-5; no firm D call. Germline CDR1 SNHLY, CDR2 FYNNEI. This CDR3 has 11 residues. The V and J ends lost 7 bases and 4 bases respectively, with 7 bases between them. Full variable domain (rest looked up from reference TRBV2 and TRBJ2-5): EPEVTQTPSHQVTQMGQEVILRCVPISNHLYFYWYRQILGQKVEFLVSFYNNEISEKSEIFDDQFSVERPDGSNFTLKIRSTKLEDSAMYFCASNRRETQYFGPGTRLLVL.

The chain links TRBV2 to TRBJ1-3, with TRBD1 as a possible D gene (5 bases). Germline loops: CDR1 SNHLY, CDR2 FYNNEI. Trimming left V 6 bases short and J 5 bases short, with 17 bases between. This CDR3 region has 15 residues. This chain's CDR3 is CASSEVDSYRNTIYF. As DNA, the CDR3 is TGTGCCAGCAGCGAGGTCGACAGCTATAGAAACACCATATATTTT. The full variable domain, its missing parts supplied by reference TRBV2 and TRBJ1-3, is EPEVTQTPSHQVTQMGQEVILRCVPISNHLYFYWYRQILGQKVEFLVSFYNNEISEKSEIFDDQFSVERPDGSNFTLKIRSTKLEDSAMYFCASSEVDSYRNTIYFGEGSWLTVV.

This clone occurred a few times. Here the CDR3 DNA reads TGTGCCAGCTCGCCGAGGGTGTACACTGAAGCTTTCTTT. As protein: CASSPRVYTEAFF. The rearrangement links TRBV18 to TRBJ1-1; unclear D gene. V lost 6 bases to trimming and J lost 3 bases, with 11 bases between them. This CDR3 region has 13 residues. From germline, CDR1 is KGHSH and CDR2 LQKENI.

This chain joins TRBV7-8 and TRBJ2-5; D perhaps matches TRBD1 (6 bases). V was trimmed by 4 bases and J by 2 bases, leaving 17 bases between them. Germline CDR1 reads SGHVS; CDR2 reads FQNEAQ. This CDR3 comprises 16 residues. The CDR3 protein is CASSSTGRRTQETQYF. CDR3 coding DNA: TGTGCCAGCAGCTCTACAGGGCGCCGGACTCAAGAGACCCAGTACTTC.

The rearrangement links TRBV19 to TRBJ1-1; D is uncertain. From germline, CDR1 is LNHDA and CDR2 SQIVND (reference sequence). The CDR3 is 14 amino acids. Trimming took off 2 bases at V and 6 bases at J, with 13 bases between the two ends. The CDR3 loop reads CASSIRIASSEAFF. The DNA of the CDR3 is TGTGCCAGTAGTATACGGATAGCTAGCTCTGAAGCTTTCTTT.

This clone was observed once. V gene TRBV25-1 combines with J gene TRBJ2-5, with 8 bases lining up with TRBD2. The germline V gene encodes CDR1 MGHDK and CDR2 SYGVNS. CDR3 length: 14 residues. Trimming removed 4 bases from V and 4 bases from J; junction bases left unmatched: 5. The CDR3 spells CASSAAGAAETQYF. In DNA form, the CDR3 reads TGTGCCAGCAGTGCAGCGGGGGCGGCAGAGACCCAGTACTTC.

This clone was seen a few times. The chain carries TRBV2 and TRBJ2-7, with 7 bases identical to TRBD1. The trim removed 10 bases at V and 6 bases at J, leaving 15 bases unmatched. Germline V gene sequence: CDR1 SNHLY, CDR2 FYNNEI. This CDR3 has 14 amino acids. CDR3 residues: CATSLRGRVGEQYF. In nucleotides, the CDR3 is TGTGCCACTTCCTTGAGGGGGCGCGTCGGCGAGCAGTACTTC.

The chain links TRBV6-5 to TRBJ2-3, with D uncertain. Germline CDR1 is MNHEY and CDR2 is SVGAGI. V lost 6 bases, J lost 0 bases, and 13 bases lay in between. The length of the CDR3 is 15 residues. The CDR3 bases are TGTGCCAGCAGCCGCGGAGAGTCTAGCACAGATACGCAGTATTTT. This sequence encodes CASSRGESSTDTQYF.

This chain uses TRBV5-4 with TRBJ2-2; 8 nucleotides agree with TRBD1. The CDR3 is 16 residues long. Germline V gene lookup returns CDR1 SGHNT and CDR2 YYREEE (reference sequence). J was trimmed by 4 bases and V by 0 bases; bases with no gene match: 5. The CDR3 protein is CASSLVQGAVTGELFF. The CDR3 coding sequence is TGTGCCAGCAGCTTGGTGCAGGGGGCAGTCACCGGGGAGCTGTTTTTT. The full variable domain, completed using reference TRBV5-4 and TRBJ2-2, is ETGVTQSPTHLIKTRGQQVTLRCSSQSGHNTVSWYQQALGQGPQFIFQYYREEENGRGNFPPRFSGLQFPNYSSELNVNALELDDSALYLCASSLVQGAVTGELFFGEGSRLTVL.

This clone was counted a few times. CDR3 sequence: CASSEQGGGQPQHF. CDR3 in DNA: TGTGCCAGCAGTGAGCAGGGAGGGGGTCAGCCCCAGCATTTT. The chain employs TRBV6-1 and TRBJ1-5; weak D call: TRBD1 (6 bases). V lost 3 bases, J lost 6 bases, and 12 bases lay in between. Germline assignment: CDR1 MNHNS and CDR2 SASEGT. The CDR3 covers 14 residues.

This clone turned up a few times. V is TRBV2 and J is TRBJ1-4; 8 positions match TRBD1. The germline V gene encodes CDR1 SNHLY and CDR2 FYNNEI. The CDR3 is made up of 13 amino acids. V shed 7 bases and J 7 bases; nucleotides not matched to a gene: 5. The DNA of the CDR3 is TGTGCCAGCAACCGGGACAGGAGTGAAAAACTGTTTTTT. The encoded protein is CASNRDRSEKLFF. Full variable domain (rest looked up from reference TRBV2 and TRBJ1-4): EPEVTQTPSHQVTQMGQEVILRCVPISNHLYFYWYRQILGQKVEFLVSFYNNEISEKSEIFDDQFSVERPDGSNFTLKIRSTKLEDSAMYFCASNRDRSEKLFFGSGTQLSVL.

The V call is TRBV6-4, the J call TRBJ1-1; 9 nucleotides line up with TRBD1. Germline CDR1 MRHNA, CDR2 SNTAGT. The CDR3 loop spans 16 amino acids. V dropped 0 bases and J dropped 5; count of bases not matched to a gene: 7. The CDR3 DNA sequence: TGTGCCAGCAGTGACTCGAACAGGGGGCCTGGGACTGAAGCTTTCTTT. Its protein product is CASSDSNRGPGTEAFF.

This chain links TRBV19 with TRBJ2-2; TRBD2 might be the D (5 bases). V lost 10 bases and J 2 bases, leaving 20 bases between the germline ends. CDR1 is LNHDA and CDR2 is SQIVND in the germline V gene (reference sequence). The CDR3 covers 16 residues. In DNA form, the CDR3 reads TGTGCCACACAAAAGGGAGTCCAGATAAACACCGGGGAGCTGTTTTTT. This encodes CATQKGVQINTGELFF.

J is TRBJ1-2 and V is TRBV28; no definite D call. V was clipped by 2 bases and J by 4 bases, with 11 bases between them. The CDR3 is 14 amino acids. Germline V gene lookup returns CDR1 MDHEN and CDR2 SYDVKM. The CDR3 spells CASSLVLVFYGYTF. The CDR3, as DNA: TGTGCCAGCAGTTTAGTTCTGGTCTTCTATGGCTACACCTTC.

The J gene is TRBJ2-7, the V gene TRBV5-4; 12 bases agree with TRBD2. The CDR3 is 16 residues long. Per germline, CDR1 SGHNT and CDR2 YYREEE (reference sequence). Trimming cost V 4 bases and J 4 bases; bases outside gene matches: 9. Written as DNA, the CDR3 is TGTGCCAGCAGCGACTTTGCTAGCGGGGGGGATTACGAGCAGTACTTC. It translates to CASSDFASGGDYEQYF.

The chain is built from TRBV14 and TRBJ2-1; perhaps TRBD1 as D (7 bases). This CDR3 contains 14 residues. Between the trimmed V and J ends, which lost 9 bases and 4 bases, there was a span of 16 bases. Germline loops: CDR1 SGHDN, CDR2 FVKESK. The CDR3: CASTPQGGYNEQFF. The CDR3 DNA sequence: TGTGCCAGTACCCCGCAGGGGGGTTACAATGAGCAGTTCTTC.

This clone was detected only once. The chain recombines TRBV29-1 with TRBJ2-3; perhaps TRBD1 as D (6 bases). The germline V gene has CDR1 SQVTM and CDR2 ANQGSEA. The V end lost 7 bases, the J end lost 2 bases, and 13 bases lay between the germline ends. CDR3 length: 13 residues. CDR3 amino acids: CSGGTSNTDTQYF. CDR3 sequence (DNA): TGCAGCGGTGGGACATCCAACACAGATACGCAGTATTTT.

This clone was detected only a few times. The V and J genes are TRBV30 and TRBJ1-4; D not resolved. CDR1 is GTSNPN, CDR2 SVGIG, per germline (reference sequence). Trimming cost V 0 bases and J 7 bases, with 12 bases left between them. This CDR3 is 14 amino acids long. CDR3 residues: CAWSVTLESEKLFF. The CDR3 DNA reads as TGTGCCTGGAGTGTTACTCTAGAGTCTGAAAAACTGTTTTTT.

This clone was detected a few times. The chain links TRBV5-5 to TRBJ1-1; 7 nucleotides line up with TRBD1. The CDR3 length is 14 residues. V dropped 2 bases and J dropped 12; count of bases not matched to a gene: 13. Per germline, CDR1 SGHKS and CDR2 YYEKEE (reference sequence). The DNA for the CDR3 is TGTGCCAGCAGCTTCGTCGGACAGGAAACATCCTCTTTCTTT. This gives the protein CASSFVGQETSSFF. The full variable domain, in which reference TRBV5-5 and TRBJ1-1 provide the parts outside the CDR3, is DAGVTQSPTHLIKTRGQQVTLRCSPISGHKSVSWYQQVLGQGPQFIFQYYEKEERGRGNFPDRFSARQFPNYSSELNVNALLLGDSALYLCASSFVGQETSSFFGQGTRLTVV.

The rearrangement uses TRBV19 and TRBJ1-4, with a weak D call TRBD1 (6 bases). This CDR3 has 13 amino acids. Germline assignment: CDR1 LNHDA and CDR2 SQIVND (reference sequence). Between the trimmed V and J ends, which lost 9 bases and 8 bases, there was a span of 16 bases. Here the CDR3 DNA reads TGTGCCAGCAAACGACAGGATAGCGAAAAACTGTTTTTT. Its translation: CASKRQDSEKLFF. Complete variable domain (other parts from reference TRBV19 and TRBJ1-4): DGGITQSPKYLFRKEGQNVTLSCEQNLNHDAMYWYRQDPGQGLRLIYYSQIVNDFQKGDIAEGYSVSREKKESFPLTVTSAQKNPTAFYLCASKRQDSEKLFFGSGTQLSVL.

The CDR3 DNA sequence: TGTGCCAGCAGCTTGGGGATTGGCAGGACAGCCTTTTCCTACGAGCAGTACTTC. It specifies CASSLGIGRTAFSYEQYF. This chain uses TRBV11-2 with TRBJ2-7, with D possibly matching TRBD1 (6 bases). The CDR3 spans 18 residues. Germline CDR1 SGHAT, CDR2 FQNNGV. V lost 3 bases and J 1 base, leaving 22 bases between the germline ends.

The V call is TRBV5-4, the J call TRBJ2-2; TRBD2 matches at 8 bases. V lost 3 bases to trimming and J lost 1 base; unmatched junction nucleotides: 2. This CDR3 contains 15 residues. CDR1 SGHNT and CDR2 YYREEE come from the germline V gene (reference sequence). The CDR3 here is CASSSRGGNTGELFF. The CDR3 DNA is TGTGCCAGCAGCTCCCGGGGGGGGAACACCGGGGAGCTGTTTTTT.